The 2 T cell receptor beta chains reported below all come from one sample, sequenced in a study of a mutant IDH1 vaccine in newly diagnosed glioma. Time point reported: week 35, safety follow-up. The vaccine gave 300 ug of a 20-mer mutant IDH1 peptide subcutaneously per dose. Measured with immunoSEQ multiplex PCR; TCRdb has only the in-frame clones, and not every one. The sample includes about 27,000 clones, 75% to 90% of them seen just once. These TCRs are of unknown antigen specificity. Sample: PBMCs, taken from a glioma patient whose treatment included an IDH1 peptide vaccine. All receptors come from a man younger than 45 with glioma.

This chain links TRBV5-6 with TRBJ2-7; D gene ambiguous. V was cut by 3 bases and J by 3 bases, with 7 bases left in between. The germline V gene encodes CDR1 SGHDT and CDR2 YYEEEE. This CDR3 spans 12 amino acids. CDR3 sequence: CASSSDHYEQYF. DNA for the CDR3: TGTGCCAGCAGCTCGGACCACTACGAGCAGTACTTC.

V is TRBV25-1 and J is TRBJ2-7, with a possible D match to TRBD2 (5 bases). Germline CDR1 reads MGHDK; CDR2 reads SYGVNS. The CDR3 is 14 residues long. V lost 1 base and J 3 bases, leaving 10 bases between the germline ends. CDR3 sequence: CASSESWTDYEQYF. As DNA, the CDR3 is TGTGCCAGCAGTGAATCATGGACTGACTACGAGCAGTACTTC.